The present TCR beta chain was sequenced within a study of blood T cell repertoires in COVID-19. Whole-study context: From the United States, Italy and Spain came samples of acute and convalescent COVID-19.

In the authors' workflow: Reference gene primer amplification in the assay estimated nucleated cell counts. Some clones are missing from TCRdb's copy, which holds only in-frame ones; the method was immunoSEQ multiplex PCR. For V, J and clone size, that table is used; D and trimming come from the DNA. The sample gives over 95,000 clones, roughly 79% of which show up once; around 9.3% is in the top ten. V was cut by 6 bases and J by 1 base, with 9 bases left in between. This CDR3 has 13 residues. The sequencing sample was made of peripheral blood. The source is a human donor in a cohort sampled during active COVID-19. The rearrangement uses TRBV12-3 or TRBV12-4 and TRBJ1-1, with no clear D. The CDR3 sequence is CASSVGRNTEAFF. CDR3 bases: TGTGCCAGCAGCGTAGGGAGGAACACTGAAGCTTTCTTT.